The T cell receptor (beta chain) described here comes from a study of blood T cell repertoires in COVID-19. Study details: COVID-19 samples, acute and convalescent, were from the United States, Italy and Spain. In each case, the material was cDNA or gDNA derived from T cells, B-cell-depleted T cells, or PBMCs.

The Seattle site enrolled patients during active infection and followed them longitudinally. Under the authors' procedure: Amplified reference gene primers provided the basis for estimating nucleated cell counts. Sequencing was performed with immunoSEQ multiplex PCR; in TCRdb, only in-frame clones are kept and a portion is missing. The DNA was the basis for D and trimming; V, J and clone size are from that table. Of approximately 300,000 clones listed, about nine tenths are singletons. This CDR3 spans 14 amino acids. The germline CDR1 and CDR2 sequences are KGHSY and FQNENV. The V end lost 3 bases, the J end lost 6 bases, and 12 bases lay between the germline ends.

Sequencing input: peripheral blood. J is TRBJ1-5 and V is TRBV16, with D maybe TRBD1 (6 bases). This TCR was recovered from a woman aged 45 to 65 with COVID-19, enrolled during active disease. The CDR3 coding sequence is TGTGCCAGCAGCCAGGGGGCGTCGGGTCAGCCCCAGCATTTT. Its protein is CASSQGASGQPQHF.